This is a list of T cell receptor beta chains from one sample in a study of T cell responses to AZD1222 COVID-19 vaccine. Libraries were prepared by immunoSEQ multiplex PCR; TCRdb keeps only in-frame clonotypes and omits some of them. Here the sample spans about 180,000 clones, roughly 91% being singletons. The input for sequencing was peripheral blood, taken on day 0 of AZD1222 vaccination. These receptors were taken from an adult in good health. Both conserved end residues are part of each CDR3. The order of the fields is D gene, clone size, V gene, J gene, CDR3 DNA, CDR3 protein. A D gene is named only where the DNA matches it firmly. Some rows mark clone size as missing; the rest say once, few, many or name a class of expanded clone.

d_call: .
clone_size: .
v_call: TRBV6-2/TRBV6-3
j_call: TRBJ1-5
cdr3_nt: TGTGCCAGCCGCCTAGGCAATCAGCCCCAGCATTTT
cdr3_aa: CASRLGNQPQHF

d_call: TRBD2
clone_size: .
v_call: TRBV3-1/TRBV3-2
j_call: TRBJ2-1
cdr3_nt: TGTGCCAGCAGCCTAGCGGGGCCTCGTGGGGATGAGCAGTTCTTC
cdr3_aa: CASSLAGPRGDEQFF

d_call: TRBD2
clone_size: once
v_call: TRBV5-1
j_call: TRBJ2-5
cdr3_nt: TGCGCCAGCAGCTTGGGGGGCGGGAGGCAAGAGACCCAGTACTTC
cdr3_aa: CASSLGGGRQETQYF

d_call: TRBD1
clone_size: .
v_call: TRBV6-5
j_call: TRBJ1-2
cdr3_nt: TGTGCCAGCAGTTCCACGACAGGGGGCGAGAATGGCTACACCTTC
cdr3_aa: CASSSTTGGENGYTF

d_call: .
clone_size: .
v_call: TRBV30
j_call: TRBJ1-2
cdr3_nt: TGTGCCTGGAGTGCCTGGGGGACGGGAGTATCTGGCTACACCTTC
cdr3_aa: CAWSAWGTGVSGYTF

d_call: .
clone_size: .
v_call: TRBV6-6
j_call: TRBJ1-1
cdr3_nt: TGTGCCAGCAGTTACCCGCAGGGTGCTTTCTTT
cdr3_aa: CASSYPQGAFF

d_call: TRBD1
clone_size: .
v_call: TRBV19
j_call: TRBJ1-1
cdr3_nt: TGTGCCAGTAGTACGACAGGGATGAACACTGAAGCTTTCTTT
cdr3_aa: CASSTTGMNTEAFF

d_call: .
clone_size: .
v_call: TRBV4-3
j_call: TRBJ1-2
cdr3_nt: TGCGCCAGCAGCCAAGAGGGAGGGAACTATGGCTACACCTTC
cdr3_aa: CASSQEGGNYGYTF

d_call: .
clone_size: .
v_call: TRBV6-2/TRBV6-3
j_call: TRBJ2-7
cdr3_nt: TGTGCCAGCAGTTCCCACCCCCCGGGGACTTTCAACGAGCAGTACTTC
cdr3_aa: CASSSHPPGTFNEQYF

d_call: .
clone_size: .
v_call: TRBV5-1
j_call: TRBJ1-5
cdr3_nt: TGCGCCAGCAGCTTGGGCGGGAAAGAGCAGCCCCAGCATTTT
cdr3_aa: CASSLGGKEQPQHF

d_call: .
clone_size: .
v_call: TRBV9
j_call: TRBJ2-7
cdr3_nt: TGTGCCAGCAGCGTAGGCGGGCTTAGCTCCTACGAGCAGTACTTC
cdr3_aa: CASSVGGLSSYEQYF

d_call: TRBD1
clone_size: .
v_call: TRBV7-2
j_call: TRBJ2-7
cdr3_nt: TGTGCCAGCAGCTTAGGGGGACAGGCCTACGAGCAGTACTTC
cdr3_aa: CASSLGGQAYEQYF

d_call: TRBD1
clone_size: .
v_call: TRBV5-1
j_call: TRBJ1-5
cdr3_nt: TGCGCCAGCAGCTTCTCAGGGGGGAGCAATCAGCCCCAGCATTTT
cdr3_aa: CASSFSGGSNQPQHF

d_call: .
clone_size: once
v_call: TRBV20-1
j_call: TRBJ2-1
cdr3_nt: TGCAGTGCTAGTGTACAGCTGACCTACAATGAGCAGTTCTTC
cdr3_aa: CSASVQLTYNEQFF

d_call: TRBD2
clone_size: .
v_call: TRBV4-3
j_call: TRBJ2-2
cdr3_nt: TGCGCCAGCAGTGATCAACTACTAGCGGGAGAATACACCGGGGAGCTGTTTTTT
cdr3_aa: CASSDQLLAGEYTGELFF

d_call: TRBD2
clone_size: .
v_call: TRBV2
j_call: TRBJ2-1
cdr3_nt: TGTGCCAGCACCTGGAGACTAGCGGGGGGGACTAATGAGCAGTTCTTC
cdr3_aa: CASTWRLAGGTNEQFF

d_call: TRBD2
clone_size: .
v_call: TRBV19
j_call: TRBJ2-5
cdr3_nt: TGTGCCAGTAGTATCGGGACTAGCTTTGGGGAGACCCAGTACTTC
cdr3_aa: CASSIGTSFGETQYF

d_call: .
clone_size: .
v_call: TRBV3-1/TRBV3-2
j_call: TRBJ1-1
cdr3_nt: TGTGCCAGCAGCCAGGGTTTGAACACTGAAGCTTTCTTT
cdr3_aa: CASSQGLNTEAFF

d_call: .
clone_size: .
v_call: TRBV7-2
j_call: TRBJ2-2
cdr3_nt: TGTGCCAGCAGCTTAGTGGGTGGGACGAACACCGGGGAGCTGTTTTTT
cdr3_aa: CASSLVGGTNTGELFF

d_call: TRBD1
clone_size: .
v_call: TRBV5-4
j_call: TRBJ2-2
cdr3_nt: TGTGCCAGCAGCTTCAGGGGGCACACCGGGGAGCTGTTTTTT
cdr3_aa: CASSFRGHTGELFF

d_call: .
clone_size: .
v_call: TRBV9
j_call: TRBJ2-3
cdr3_nt: TGTGCCAGCAGCGTAGTCGGAGAATTCACAGATACGCAGTATTTT
cdr3_aa: CASSVVGEFTDTQYF

d_call: .
clone_size: few
v_call: TRBV2
j_call: TRBJ2-2
cdr3_nt: TGTGCCAGCAGTGATTTTATTGCCGGGGAGCTGTTTTTT
cdr3_aa: CASSDFIAGELFF

d_call: .
clone_size: once
v_call: TRBV4-2
j_call: TRBJ2-5
cdr3_nt: TGTGCCAGCAGCTCAGGGTTTTCTGGGCTCGTGGTGGAGACCCAGTACTTC
cdr3_aa: CASSSGFSGLVVETQYF

d_call: .
clone_size: .
v_call: TRBV5-1
j_call: TRBJ2-5
cdr3_nt: TGCGCCAGCAGCACGGGACCAAGAGAGACCCAGTACTTC
cdr3_aa: CASSTGPRETQYF

d_call: .
clone_size: .
v_call: TRBV5-5
j_call: TRBJ1-5
cdr3_nt: TGTGCCAGCAGCCCCCTCGGGGTTGGGCAGCCCCAGCATTTT
cdr3_aa: CASSPLGVGQPQHF

d_call: .
clone_size: .
v_call: TRBV29-1
j_call: TRBJ1-5
cdr3_nt: TGCAGCGTTGGGGACACTAGCAATCAGCCCCAGCATTTT
cdr3_aa: CSVGDTSNQPQHF

d_call: .
clone_size: .
v_call: TRBV3-1/TRBV3-2
j_call: TRBJ1-6
cdr3_nt: TGTGCCAGCAGCCAAGATCGGGTTAGTAATTCACCCCTCCACTTT
cdr3_aa: CASSQDRVSNSPLHF

d_call: .
clone_size: .
v_call: TRBV30
j_call: TRBJ2-7
cdr3_nt: TGTGCCTGGAGCGGACTCTACGAGCAGTACTTC
cdr3_aa: CAWSGLYEQYF

d_call: .
clone_size: .
v_call: TRBV29-1
j_call: TRBJ1-1
cdr3_nt: TGCAGCGTTGGGGTTGGCAGGGTGAACACTGAAGCTTTCTTT
cdr3_aa: CSVGVGRVNTEAFF

d_call: TRBD2
clone_size: few
v_call: TRBV10-3
j_call: TRBJ2-1
cdr3_nt: TGTGCCATCAGGGCTGGGGGCGGGGGGTACAATGAGCAGTTCTTC
cdr3_aa: CAIRAGGGGYNEQFF

d_call: TRBD1
clone_size: .
v_call: TRBV28
j_call: TRBJ1-1
cdr3_nt: TGTGCCAGCAGTTCCCTGAGGGCAGGGGGGACTGAAGCTTTCTTT
cdr3_aa: CASSSLRAGGTEAFF

d_call: .
clone_size: .
v_call: TRBV5-4
j_call: TRBJ1-6
cdr3_nt: TGTGCCAGCAGTTTACAGGGAGGGTATTCACCCCTCCACTTT
cdr3_aa: CASSLQGGYSPLHF

d_call: .
clone_size: .
v_call: TRBV9
j_call: TRBJ1-5
cdr3_nt: TGTGCCAGCAGCGAGGGTACGACAGCGACCAGCAATCAGCCCCAGCATTTT
cdr3_aa: CASSEGTTATSNQPQHF

d_call: .
clone_size: .
v_call: TRBV14
j_call: TRBJ2-4
cdr3_nt: TGTGCCAGCAGCCAAGCGTCCAAAAACATTCAGTACTTC
cdr3_aa: CASSQASKNIQYF

d_call: .
clone_size: .
v_call: TRBV7-9
j_call: TRBJ2-1
cdr3_nt: TGTGCCAGCAATCAAGGAGGCCGGGAGCAGTTCTTC
cdr3_aa: CASNQGGREQFF

d_call: .
clone_size: once
v_call: TRBV5-1
j_call: TRBJ2-6
cdr3_nt: TGCGCCAGCAGCTTGTCTCAGGCTGGGGCCAACGTCCTGACTTTC
cdr3_aa: CASSLSQAGANVLTF

d_call: TRBD2
clone_size: .
v_call: TRBV9
j_call: TRBJ2-7
cdr3_nt: TGTGCCAGCAGCGTAGAGGCTAGCGGGAGATCCGAGCAGTACTTC
cdr3_aa: CASSVEASGRSEQYF

d_call: .
clone_size: .
v_call: TRBV2
j_call: TRBJ2-6
cdr3_nt: TGTGCCAGCAGTACCAGGGGCTCTGGGGCCAACGTCCTGACTTTC
cdr3_aa: CASSTRGSGANVLTF

d_call: .
clone_size: once
v_call: TRBV12-2
j_call: TRBJ1-5
cdr3_nt: TGTGCAAGTCGCTTGAGAATTGACCCCCAGGGCAATCAGCCCCAGCATTTT
cdr3_aa: CASRLRIDPQGNQPQHF

d_call: TRBD1
clone_size: .
v_call: TRBV19
j_call: TRBJ1-5
cdr3_nt: TGTGCCAGTAGTATCGATACAGGGGGTCTTCAGCCCCAGCATTTT
cdr3_aa: CASSIDTGGLQPQHF

d_call: .
clone_size: .
v_call: TRBV7-8
j_call: TRBJ2-7
cdr3_nt: TGTGCCAGCAGCTTAGGGACAGTTACGACCTACGAGCAGTACTTC
cdr3_aa: CASSLGTVTTYEQYF

d_call: .
clone_size: .
v_call: TRBV30
j_call: TRBJ1-5
cdr3_nt: TGTGCCTGGAGGGGCGAGGGAGGAGGCAATCAGCCCCAGCATTTT
cdr3_aa: CAWRGEGGGNQPQHF

d_call: .
clone_size: .
v_call: TRBV5-1
j_call: TRBJ1-2
cdr3_nt: TGCGCCAGCAGCTTGTCCGAAAACTATGGCTACACCTTC
cdr3_aa: CASSLSENYGYTF

d_call: .
clone_size: once
v_call: TRBV7-2
j_call: TRBJ1-1
cdr3_nt: TGTGCCAGCAGCGTCCCTCGGGGGGAGACTGAAGCTTTCTTT
cdr3_aa: CASSVPRGETEAFF

d_call: .
clone_size: .
v_call: TRBV7-3
j_call: TRBJ2-2
cdr3_nt: TGTGCCAGCAGCTTTTCCGGCGGGGAGCTGTTTTTT
cdr3_aa: CASSFSGGELFF

d_call: .
clone_size: .
v_call: TRBV5-6
j_call: TRBJ1-2
cdr3_nt: TGTGCCAGCAGCCCTCGGGGGAGCTATGGCTACACCTTC
cdr3_aa: CASSPRGSYGYTF

d_call: TRBD1
clone_size: .
v_call: TRBV14
j_call: TRBJ2-2
cdr3_nt: TGTGCCAGCAGCCAAGTTGGGACAGGGGTTAACACCGGGGAGCTGTTTTTT
cdr3_aa: CASSQVGTGVNTGELFF

d_call: .
clone_size: .
v_call: TRBV19
j_call: TRBJ1-2
cdr3_nt: TGTGCCAGTAGTCCGCCGGTGAGACAACATGGCTACACCTTC
cdr3_aa: CASSPPVRQHGYTF

d_call: .
clone_size: .
v_call: TRBV2
j_call: TRBJ1-1
cdr3_nt: TGTGCCAGCACCACCTTTGCAGAAGCTTTCTTT
cdr3_aa: CASTTFAEAFF

d_call: .
clone_size: .
v_call: TRBV18
j_call: TRBJ1-6
cdr3_nt: TGTGCCAGCTCACCACGGTCAGGGCGTACCTCCTTTAATTCACCCCTCCACTTT
cdr3_aa: CASSPRSGRTSFNSPLHF

d_call: TRBD1
clone_size: few
v_call: TRBV24-1
j_call: TRBJ1-2
cdr3_nt: TGTGCCACCAGTGCCTCAGACAGGGCAAGTGGCTACACCTTC
cdr3_aa: CATSASDRASGYTF